This T cell receptor beta chain is from a study of blood T cell repertoires in COVID-19. Study context: The origin of the acute and convalescent COVID-19 samples was the United States, Italy and Spain. The analysed material was cDNA or gDNA that came from T cells, B-cell-depleted T cells, or PBMCs.

Here immunoSEQ multiplex PCR was the method, and the copy in TCRdb shows in-frame clones only, minus some. The sample shows tens of thousands of clones, under 95% of them seen only once. V lost 2 bases and J lost 0; bases outside the gene matches: 10. Germline-derived CDR1 and CDR2 are SGHRS and YFSETQ. This CDR3 region has 18 residues. The chain couples TRBV5-1 to TRBJ2-7, with 11 nucleotides matching TRBD2. Material for sequencing was peripheral blood. This receptor was taken from a man aged 45-65 years with active COVID-19. CDR3 sequence (DNA): TGCGCCAGCAGCTTTGGGTGGCTAGCGGGGGGCAGCTCCTACGAGCAGTACTTC. This encodes CASSFGWLAGGSSYEQYF.